This TCR beta chain was sequenced for a study of long-term antiretroviral therapy in people with HIV. Trimming removed 2 bases at V and 11 bases at J, with 12 bases between. Germline values: CDR1 WSHSY, CDR2 SAAADI. CDR3 size: 12 residues. Whole-study findings and limits: Controls showed broader CDR3 length ranges than did the HIV repertoires. Following ART, diversity rose but still fell short of transplant donor controls. Sampling of blood ran from the mid-2000s to the late 2010s, and older ART regimens were possibly in use. All time points showed a repertoire dominated by clones expanded before ART.

Runs used v3.0 of the immunoSEQ assay and were done at survey level. The data were produced by immunoSEQ multiplex PCR, yet TCRdb's version contains in-frame clones alone and is incomplete. This table has about 27,000 clones, 82% appearing once. As regards this clone: Its target is unknown.

The receptor was isolated from a man between 18 and 35 years old with HIV. Specimen: unsorted PBMCs, collected 0.8 years before starting antiretroviral therapy. The J gene is TRBJ1-1, the V gene TRBV10-2, with D maybe TRBD1 (5 bases). The CDR3 nucleotides are TGCGCCAGCAGTGAGGACGGGGGTTGGGCTTTCTTT. Translating gives CASSEDGGWAFF.